This T cell receptor beta chain was recovered during a study of OX40 agonist ivuxolimab in advanced cancers. Study details: Participants, 75% to 85% male, averaged approximately 56 years of age, ranging from about 20 to 80. Regarding the study as a whole: By week 6 at 0.1 to 3.0 mg/kg, blood CD4+ and CD8+ T cells had expanded clonally.

Measured with immunoSEQ multiplex PCR; TCRdb has only the in-frame clones, and not every one. The data hold fewer than 55,000 clones, with 87% observed a single time. Comment on this clone: Antigen: not known.

Germline loops: CDR1 MNHNS, CDR2 SASEGT. CDR3 length equals 11 residues. V lost 3 bases and J lost 8, with 7 bases in between. The genes are TRBV6-1 and TRBJ1-2; D remains unclear. This TCR was recovered from an adult with an advanced solid tumor such as melanoma, head and neck, liver or kidney cancer. The sequenced sample was CD4+ or CD8+ T cells sorted from blood, obtained in a trial of the OX40 agonist ivuxolimab. The CDR3 sequence: CASSDRWGYTF. CDR3 DNA: TGTGCCAGCAGTGACAGGTGGGGCTACACCTTC.